This passage covers 20 T cell receptor beta chains from one sample sequenced in a study of cytomegalovirus exposure and HLA in healthy donors. 60 Vbeta and 13 Jbeta primers were used in PCR. Data came from immunoSEQ multiplex PCR; TCRdb stores just in-frame clones and leaves some out. The data hold 150,000 to 180,000 clones, with roughly 70% observed a single time. Sample: PBMCs. Source of these receptors: a man aged 25-45 years in good health and CMV-seronegative.

The V gene is TRBV4-2, the J gene TRBJ2-7; D perhaps matches TRBD1 (6 bases). The CDR3 totals 16 residues. V lost 0 bases to trimming and J lost 5 bases, with 17 bases between them. Per germline, CDR1 LGHNA and CDR2 YNFKEQ. CDR3 sequence (DNA): TGTGCCAGCAGCCAAGATCTGAAGGGGGTACAAGACGAGCAGTACTTC. Protein product: CASSQDLKGVQDEQYF.

This clone was found a few times. The CDR3 spells CASGPGSSGNTIYF. CDR3 bases: TGTGCCAGCGGACCGGGGAGCTCTGGAAACACCATATATTTT. V gene TRBV6-5 combines with J gene TRBJ1-3; D unclear. The V and J ends lost 8 bases and 0 bases respectively, with 11 bases between them. CDR1 is MNHEY, CDR2 SVGAGI, per germline. The CDR3 extends over 14 amino acids.

The sample holds one count of this clone. V is TRBV27 and J is TRBJ2-7; a possible D gene is TRBD1 (5 bases). The CDR3 consists of 15 residues. The V end was cut by 6 bases, the J end by 2 bases, with 17 bases between. Germline CDR1 is MNHEY and CDR2 is SMNVEV (reference sequence). The CDR3 sequence: CASRLGAGYAYEQYF. In DNA form, the CDR3 reads TGTGCCAGCAGATTAGGTGCAGGGTACGCCTACGAGCAGTACTTC.

The chain uses TRBV28 and TRBJ1-1, with D tentatively TRBD1 (5 bases). The CDR3 consists of 15 residues. Germline lookup yields CDR1 MDHEN and CDR2 SYDVKM. The ends were cut back, 5 bases at V and 5 bases at J, with 18 bases in the middle. The CDR3 region is CASSPIQVGKTEAFF. Written as DNA, the CDR3 is TGTGCCAGCAGTCCCATACAGGTTGGGAAAACTGAAGCTTTCTTT.

The chain couples TRBV19 to TRBJ2-1; a possible D gene is TRBD1 (5 bases). CDR1 and CDR2 (germline): LNHDA, SQIVND (reference sequence). The CDR3 spans 13 residues. V lost 4 bases to trimming and J lost 10 bases, with 14 bases between them. The CDR3 is CASSTARVYEQFF. CDR3 DNA sequence: TGTGCCAGTAGTACTGCCAGGGTATACGAGCAGTTCTTC.

This clone has a handful of counts. The rearrangement links TRBV5-1 to TRBJ2-5, with TRBD1 matching 7 bases. J was trimmed by 2 bases and V by 4 bases; bases with no gene match: 8. This CDR3 has 15 amino acids. Germline V lookup: CDR1 SGHRS, CDR2 YFSETQ. CDR3 coding DNA: TGCGCCAGCAGCATGGGGGCGACAGGGCAAGAGACCCAGTACTTC. Amino acids: CASSMGATGQETQYF. The full variable domain, its missing parts supplied by reference TRBV5-1 and TRBJ2-5, is KAGVTQTPRYLIKTRGQQVTLSCSPISGHRSVSWYQQTPGQGLQFLFEYFSETQRNKGNFPGRFSGRQFSNSRSEMNVSTLELGDSALYLCASSMGATGQETQYFGPGTRLLVL.

The chain recombines TRBV4-1 with TRBJ2-1, with 11 bases aligning to TRBD2. The trim removed 3 bases at V and 0 bases at J, leaving 10 bases unmatched. The CDR3 loop spans 19 amino acids. Germline CDR1 MGHRA, CDR2 YSYEKL. For the CDR3, the DNA is TGCGCCAGCAGCCAGTTAGCGGGGGGGCTCCGGAGCTCCTACAATGAGCAGTTCTTC. This encodes CASSQLAGGLRSSYNEQFF.

The chain uses TRBV6-1 and TRBJ1-5; D possibly corresponds to TRBD1 (5 bases). This CDR3 comprises 13 residues. The germline V and J ends were trimmed by 6 bases and 4 bases, with 10 bases remaining between them. Germline-derived CDR1 and CDR2 are MNHNS and SASEGT. The CDR3 sequence is CASRITGNQPQHF. CDR3 in DNA: TGTGCCAGCAGAATTACAGGAAATCAGCCCCAGCATTTT.

This chain connects TRBV29-1 to TRBJ2-3, with D perhaps matching TRBD1 (5 bases). V was clipped by 4 bases and J by 5 bases, with 16 bases between them. Germline V lookup: CDR1 SQVTM, CDR2 ANQGSEA. The CDR3 is made up of 14 amino acids. CDR3 protein: CSVGPGSVLDTQYF. Here the CDR3 DNA reads TGCAGCGTTGGTCCAGGGTCAGTTTTAGATACGCAGTATTTT.

V gene TRBV28 combines with J gene TRBJ1-3, with D possibly being TRBD1 (5 bases). Per the germline V gene, CDR1 is MDHEN and CDR2 is SYDVKM. V was pared by 3 bases and J by 3 bases, with 9 bases between. CDR3 size: 14 residues. CDR3 sequence: CASSFGGIGNTIYF. DNA for the CDR3: TGTGCCAGCAGTTTTGGGGGGATTGGAAACACCATATATTTT.

CDR3 protein: CASSLSGTTLTDTQYF. CDR3 in DNA: TGTGCCAGCAGCTTGTCCGGGACAACCCTAACAGATACGCAGTATTTT. The V call is TRBV5-6, the J call TRBJ2-3; D is perhaps TRBD1 (6 bases). Trimming took 1 base from V and 3 from J, leaving 15 bases between them. This CDR3 is 16 amino acids long. Germline V gene lookup returns CDR1 SGHDT and CDR2 YYEEEE.

This clone has more than one count but fewer than ten. This chain uses TRBV6-1 with TRBJ1-1; the match to TRBD1 covers 9 bases. Germline V gene lookup returns CDR1 MNHNS and CDR2 SASEGT. The CDR3 consists of 14 residues. V gave up 5 bases and J gave up 6 bases; unmatched junction bases: 7. Written as DNA, the CDR3 is TGTGCCAGCAGTCCGGGACAGGGTTGGGCTGAAGCTTTCTTT. This codes for CASSPGQGWAEAFF.

The chain combines TRBV9 with TRBJ2-7; D remains ambiguous. The germline V gene encodes CDR1 SGDLS and CDR2 YYNGEE. The V end lost 0 bases, the J end lost 6 bases, and 10 bases lay between the germline ends. CDR3 length: 13 amino acids. This chain's CDR3 is CASSVGAESEQYF. The CDR3 nucleotides are TGTGCCAGCAGCGTAGGGGCAGAATCCGAGCAGTACTTC. The variable domain in full, with the rest retrieved from reference TRBV9 and TRBJ2-7, is DSGVTQTPKHLITATGQRVTLRCSPRSGDLSVYWYQQSLDQGLQFLIQYYNGEERAKGNILERFSAQQFPDLHSELNLSSLELGDSALYFCASSVGAESEQYFGPGTRLTVT.

The chain carries TRBV5-1 and TRBJ1-6; D call uncertain. The CDR3 consists of 15 residues. The germline V gene has CDR1 SGHRS and CDR2 YFSETQ. V lost 0 bases and J lost 3, with 7 bases in between. CDR3 coding DNA: TGCGCCAGCAGCTTGGGGAGCTTCTATAATTCACCCCTCCACTTT. The encoded protein is CASSLGSFYNSPLHF. The variable domain in full, completed from reference TRBV5-1 and TRBJ1-6, reads KAGVTQTPRYLIKTRGQQVTLSCSPISGHRSVSWYQQTPGQGLQFLFEYFSETQRNKGNFPGRFSGRQFSNSRSEMNVSTLELGDSALYLCASSLGSFYNSPLHFGNGTRLTVT.

The rearrangement uses TRBV27 and TRBJ2-7; 7 bases fit TRBD1. Germline V gives CDR1 MNHEY, CDR2 SMNVEV (reference sequence). The CDR3 is made up of 14 amino acids. The V gene end was trimmed by 5 bases and the J gene end by 3 bases; junction bases not matched to a gene: 7. The CDR3 is CASSDRVGLYEQYF. The DNA for the CDR3 is TGTGCCAGCAGTGACAGGGTGGGGCTCTACGAGCAGTACTTC.

V gene TRBV6-6 combines with J gene TRBJ1-6; no reliable D call. Trimming shortened V by 2 bases and J by 11 bases, and 7 bases separated the two germline ends. Germline CDR1 is MNHNY and CDR2 is SVGAGI (reference sequence). This CDR3 is built from 12 residues. CDR3 sequence: CASSYLNPPLHF. The DNA of the CDR3 is TGTGCCAGCAGTTACCTAAATCCACCCCTCCACTTT.

J is TRBJ2-7 and V is TRBV19, with 9 bases identical to TRBD1. The CDR3 loop spans 16 amino acids. V lost 0 bases, J lost 1 base, and 4 bases stayed unmatched. Germline CDR1 is LNHDA and CDR2 is SQIVND (reference sequence). The CDR3 here is CASSIDGTGNSYEQYF. In nucleotides, the CDR3 is TGTGCCAGTAGTATAGATGGGACAGGGAATTCCTACGAGCAGTACTTC.

The chain carries TRBV14 and TRBJ2-6; 7 bases align to TRBD1. The ends lost 2 bases at V and 2 bases at J; junction bases unmatched: 6. Germline-derived CDR1 and CDR2 are SGHDN and FVKESK. This CDR3 contains 17 residues. CDR3 sequence: CASSQRQGVTGANVLTF. CDR3 bases: TGTGCCAGCAGCCAACGGCAGGGGGTAACTGGGGCCAACGTCCTGACTTTC.

This clone appeared a few times. The chain links TRBV6-5 to TRBJ2-3; 9 bases line up with TRBD2. Germline V gene lookup returns CDR1 MNHEY and CDR2 SVGAGI. Losses at the gene ends were 2 bases for V and 2 bases for J; bases not matched to a gene: 2. There are 15 residues in the CDR3. The CDR3 nucleotides are TGTGCCAGCAGTTACCTAGCGGGGTCCACAGATACGCAGTATTTT. Translation: CASSYLAGSTDTQYF.

This clone was counted a few times. This chain connects TRBV28 to TRBJ1-1; D remains unclear. The CDR3 runs to 17 residues. V was clipped by 2 bases and J by 2 bases, with 18 bases between them. The germline V gene encodes CDR1 MDHEN and CDR2 SYDVKM. This chain's CDR3 is CASSLGQTLITNTEAFF. CDR3 in DNA: TGTGCCAGCAGTTTAGGGCAGACCCTCATAACTAACACTGAAGCTTTCTTT.